The 23 T cell receptor beta chains reported below all come from one sample, sequenced in a study of CD8 T cells in Susac syndrome. A quantity of about 0.5 to 1 ug RNA underwent reverse transcription using random hexamers. TCRdb re-called the immunoSEQ multiplex PCR reads with MiXCR, one entry per CDR3 protein. The sample has 130,000 or so distinct CDR3 sequences, around 94% seen once. The sample consisted of CD4+ T cells from PBMCs. Source of these receptors: a human donor in good health.

The chain is built from TRBV24-1 and TRBJ2-7, with TRBD1 identical over 12 bases. The CDR3 runs 14 residues. The V gene end was trimmed by 4 bases and the J gene end by 8 bases; junction bases not matched to a gene: 5. Per germline, CDR1 KGHDR and CDR2 SFDVKD. CDR3 bases: TGTGCCACCAGTGAGGGGACAGGGGGCGGGCAGCAGTACTTC. Protein sequence: CATSEGTGGGQQYF.

The chain carries TRBV3-1 and TRBJ2-2, with 13 bases matching TRBD2. The CDR3 is made up of 18 amino acids. Germline V gene sequence: CDR1 LGHDT, CDR2 YNNKEL (reference sequence). The V and J ends lost 4 bases and 4 bases, in that order; junction bases with no gene match: 9. CDR3: CASSRGLAGTVGTGELFF. CDR3 bases: TGTGCCAGCAGCCGGGGACTAGCGGGAACAGTTGGCACCGGGGAGCTGTTTTTT.

This clonotype occurred once. The chain employs TRBV6-6 and TRBJ2-5; 8 nucleotides agree with TRBD1. The V and J ends lost 5 bases and 7 bases, in that order; junction bases with no gene match: 12. The CDR3 is 15 amino acids. CDR1 and CDR2 from the germline V gene are MNHNY and SVGAGI (reference sequence). The chain's CDR3 is CASSTAQGALGTQYF. CDR3 sequence (DNA): TGTGCCAGCAGTACTGCGCAGGGGGCCCTCGGGACCCAGTACTTC.

The chain uses TRBV30 and TRBJ1-2; 8 bases are shared with TRBD1. This CDR3 region has 16 residues. CDR1 GTSNPN and CDR2 SVGIG come from the germline V gene (reference sequence). The ends lost 3 bases at V and 4 bases at J; junction bases unmatched: 13. The CDR3 DNA follows: TGTGCCTGGAGAGCCCTTATGGACAGGGAGATCTATGGCTACACCTTC. Translating it yields CAWRALMDREIYGYTF.

This chain links TRBV6-5 with TRBJ2-7, with 9 bases that match TRBD2. Germline-derived CDR1 and CDR2 are MNHEY and SVGAGI. V dropped 0 bases and J dropped 5; count of bases not matched to a gene: 8. This CDR3 is built from 16 residues. CDR3 loop: CASSYSIAGLANEQYF. For the CDR3, the DNA is TGTGCCAGCAGTTACTCGATAGCGGGACTAGCTAACGAGCAGTACTTC.

This sequence joins TRBV24-1 and TRBJ2-1; D ambiguous. This CDR3 region has 13 residues. The germline V gene encodes CDR1 KGHDR and CDR2 SFDVKD. V dropped 3 bases and J dropped 0 bases, with 2 bases sitting between them. CDR3 in DNA: TGTGCCACCAGTGATAGCTCCTACAATGAGCAGTTCTTC. Translation: CATSDSSYNEQFF.

This clonotype was seen a handful of times. At one end, the junction sequence differs from germline, possibly due to a read error. The V gene is TRBV3-1, the J gene TRBJ2-2; the D gene could be TRBD1 or TRBD2 (5 bases each). Germline V gene sequence: CDR1 LGHDT, CDR2 YNNKEL (reference sequence). The CDR3 sequence is 14 residues long. The CDR3 here is CASTQGWGTGELFF. The CDR3 nucleotides read TGTGCCAGCACCCAAGGGTGGGGGACCGGGGAGCTGTTTTTT.

The rearrangement links TRBV9 to TRBJ2-1, with 11 bases matching TRBD2. CDR3 length equals 17 residues. Germline assignment: CDR1 SGDLS and CDR2 YYNGEE. V lost 3 bases and J lost 9; bases outside the gene matches: 14. The CDR3 DNA reads TGTGCCAGCAGCGCGGGGACTAGCGGTAACGCTATAGGTGAGCAGTTCTTC. It encodes CASSAGTSGNAIGEQFF.

The chain employs TRBV5-1 and TRBJ2-1; tentative D call: TRBD1 (5 bases). The CDR3 is 16 amino acids. Germline values: CDR1 SGHRS, CDR2 YFSETQ. V gave up 3 bases and J gave up 12 bases, with 25 bases separating them. CDR3 sequence: CASSWGRGSPITVQFF. The DNA for the CDR3 is TGCGCCAGCAGCTGGGGCCGTGGTAGCCCCATCACTGTGCAGTTCTTC.

This chain uses TRBV29-1 with TRBJ2-2; TRBD2 aligns across 13 bases. This CDR3 is built from 19 residues. V was clipped by 6 bases and J by 0 bases; unmatched bases: 13. Germline CDR1 reads SQVTM; CDR2 reads ANQGSEA. As DNA, the CDR3 is TGCAGCGTATTCGGGACTAGCGGGGACTGGGGGTCGAACACCGGGGAGCTGTTTTTT. It encodes CSVFGTSGDWGSNTGELFF.

The chain carries TRBV20-1 and TRBJ2-1; D gene unclear. Germline V CDR1 and CDR2: DFQATT, SNEGSKA (reference sequence). V dropped 4 bases and J dropped 6 bases, with 16 bases sitting between them. CDR3 length: 14 residues. The CDR3 spells CSAINPRESNEQFF. DNA for the CDR3: TGCAGTGCTATCAACCCTAGAGAAAGCAATGAGCAGTTCTTC.

The table lists this clonotype with a count of one. The V gene is TRBV3-1, the J gene TRBJ2-1; D is undetermined. Trimming took off 0 bases at V and 7 bases at J, with 1 base between the two ends. Germline lookup yields CDR1 LGHDT and CDR2 YNNKEL (reference sequence). The CDR3 covers 11 residues. CDR3 in DNA: TGTGCCAGCAGCCAAGAAAATGAGCAGTTCTTC. This encodes CASSQENEQFF.

V gene TRBV3-1 combines with J gene TRBJ2-1; D uncertain. Germline lookup yields CDR1 LGHDT and CDR2 YNNKEL (reference sequence). The length of the CDR3 is 14 residues. V lost 2 bases, J lost 8 bases, and 13 bases lay in between. The CDR3: CASSQSKSGYEQFF. The CDR3 nucleotides read TGTGCCAGCAGCCAATCGAAGAGTGGGTATGAGCAGTTCTTC.

The sample holds a few counts of this clonotype. The chain carries TRBV30 and TRBJ1-4; D gene ambiguous. V was pared by 1 base and J by 2 bases, with 14 bases between. The CDR3 has 16 amino acids. CDR1 is GTSNPN and CDR2 is SVGIG in the germline V gene (reference sequence). This CDR3 reads CAWSGTPDATNEKLFF. CDR3 bases: TGTGCCTGGAGTGGAACCCCGGATGCCACTAATGAAAAACTGTTTTTT.

The V call is TRBV9, the J call TRBJ2-3; maybe TRBD2 (5 bases). The CDR3 runs 15 residues. Germline assignment: CDR1 SGDLS and CDR2 YYNGEE. V lost 4 bases and J 2 bases, leaving 14 bases between the germline ends. The CDR3 DNA is TGTGCCAGCAGCCCGACCCGGCGGGTCACAGATACGCAGTATTTT. Amino acid sequence: CASSPTRRVTDTQYF.

The rearrangement uses TRBV20-1 and TRBJ2-1; 14 positions match TRBD2. Germline V gene lookup returns CDR1 DFQATT and CDR2 SNEGSKA (reference sequence). With 6 bases clipped from V and 8 bases from J, the junction kept 15 bases outside the gene matches. CDR3 length: 17 residues. Written as DNA, the CDR3 is TGCAGTGCCTCCCCCGGGACTAGCGGGAGCACGGGGGATGAGCAGTTCTTC. This translates into CSASPGTSGSTGDEQFF.

The CDR3 coding sequence is TGCAGTGCTCCACGAGCAAGGCTAGCGGCTAGCACAGATACGCAGTATTTT. Translation gives CSAPRARLAASTDTQYF. The gene calls are TRBV20-1 and TRBJ2-3; 7 bases match TRBD2. Germline V gene sequence: CDR1 DFQATT, CDR2 SNEGSKA (reference sequence). The CDR3 has 17 residues. The V segment lost 5 bases and the J segment 0 bases; nucleotides outside the gene matches: 14.

The gene calls are TRBV25-1 and TRBJ2-5; no firm D call. Germline values: CDR1 MGHDK, CDR2 SYGVNS. The CDR3 contains 13 residues. The V and J ends lost 5 bases and 6 bases respectively, with 13 bases between them. CDR3 loop: CASSPPGGKTQYF. The CDR3, as DNA: TGTGCCAGCAGTCCCCCGGGTGGCAAGACCCAGTACTTC.

CDR3 sequence reads: CASSLTSGERAFF. CDR3 coding DNA: TGTGCCAGCAGCTTAACGTCGGGGGAGAGAGCTTTCTTT. This chain uses TRBV7-3 with TRBJ1-1; the D gene is possibly TRBD1 (5 bases). Germline lookup yields CDR1 SGHTA and CDR2 FQGTGA. V was shortened by 0 bases and J by 10 bases, with 12 bases between the two germline ends. This CDR3 comprises 13 residues.

This clonotype was counted a single time. The V and J genes are TRBV9 and TRBJ2-1; TRBD1 or TRBD2 may be the D gene (5 bases each). The CDR3 runs 15 residues. V was clipped by 0 bases and J by 5 bases, with 12 bases between them. In germline, CDR1 is SGDLS, CDR2 YYNGEE. In DNA form, the CDR3 reads TGTGCCAGCAGCGTAGATTGGGGGAGTGACAATGAGCAGTTCTTC. Translating it yields CASSVDWGSDNEQFF.

This clonotype was picked up one time. The germline gene is not matched at one end of the junction; a read error may be the cause. The chain recombines TRBV20-1 with TRBJ2-1; no clear D gene. Per the germline V gene, CDR1 is DFQATT and CDR2 is SNEGSKA (reference sequence). The CDR3 is 14 residues long. CDR3 region: CSAPKFRSNNEQFF. CDR3 coding DNA: TGCAGTGCGCCAAAGTTTCGCTCCAACAATGAGCAGTTCTTC.

V is TRBV6-4 and J is TRBJ1-2; no clear D. From germline, CDR1 is MRHNA and CDR2 SNTAGT. V was cut by 0 bases and J by 4 bases, with 6 bases left in between. The CDR3 runs to 13 residues. The CDR3 sequence: CASSDSFSYGYTF. The CDR3 DNA reads TGTGCCAGCAGTGACTCGTTCAGCTATGGCTACACCTTC.

V usage is TRBV3-1 and J usage is TRBJ1-2; 7 positions match TRBD1. V dropped 6 bases and J dropped 0; count of bases not matched to a gene: 4. The CDR3 runs to 14 residues. Germline CDR1 reads LGHDT; CDR2 reads YNNKEL (reference sequence). The CDR3 reads CASSLGTANYGYTF. The CDR3 DNA sequence: TGTGCCAGCAGTTTAGGGACAGCTAACTATGGCTACACCTTC.